Detailed here is one T cell receptor beta chain. Profiled with immunoSEQ multiplex PCR; TCRdb holds only in-frame clones, not every one. The profile shows approximately 180,000 clones, over 60% of them singletons. The source of the sample is a study of blood T cell repertoires in COVID-19. After removal of 1 base from V and 8 bases from J, the junction contained 7 bases not matched to a gene. Germline V gene sequence: CDR1 LGHDT, CDR2 YNNKEL (reference sequence). CDR3 length: 17 amino acids. The chain is built from TRBV3-1 (or the pseudogene TRBV3-2) and TRBJ2-1, with 14 bases lining up with TRBD2. The clonotype comes from a woman in her 70s with acute or convalescent COVID-19. Sequencing was carried out using peripheral blood. CDR3 nucleotides: TGTGCCAGCAGCCAAGGGAGACTAGCGGGAGGGGGGGATGAGCAGTTCTTC. Encoded protein: CASSQGRLAGGGDEQFF.